Following are 10 T cell receptor beta chains from one sample sequenced in a study of cytomegalovirus exposure and HLA in healthy donors. PCR used 60 Vbeta primers and 13 Jbeta primers. Only in-frame clones appear in the TCRdb table, and some are missing; sequencing was by immunoSEQ multiplex PCR. Here the sample spans about 99,000 clones, roughly three quarters being singletons. Sequencing used PBMCs. The receptor source for this set is a male donor in good health and CMV-seropositive.

The rearrangement links TRBV7-2 to TRBJ1-1; D not certain. The V gene's germline CDR1 is SGHTA and CDR2 FQGNSA. This CDR3 is built from 13 residues. Deletions cut 4 bases from V and 0 bases from J, with 6 bases between. The CDR3 nucleotides are TGTGCCAGCAGCTATCAGTTGAACACTGAAGCTTTCTTT. Its protein is CASSYQLNTEAFF.

This clone was observed a few times. V is TRBV7-5 and J is TRBJ2-5; the listed D gene, TRBD1, was not tested against the DNA. TRBV7-5 has pseudogene status. CDR3 length equals 16 residues. CDR3 in amino acids: CVRSLDLSRLQETQYF. CDR3 DNA sequence: TGTGTCAGAAGCTTAGACCTCTCCAGGCTCCAAGAGACCCAGTACTTC.

This clone showed up just a few times. At one end the junction does not follow the germline gene, possibly because of a read error. The chain links TRBV4-2 to TRBJ2-1; TRBD1 aligns across 8 bases. Germline CDR1 and CDR2: LGHNA and YNFKEQ. CDR3 length: 12 amino acids. This CDR3 is CASSKDRGEQFF. The CDR3 DNA follows: TGTGCCAGCAGCAAAGACAGGGGTGAGCAGTTCTTC.

This chain links TRBV28 with TRBJ1-5; a weak D match, TRBD1 (5 bases). Germline CDR1 and CDR2: MDHEN and SYDVKM. This CDR3 has 14 amino acids. Trimming pared 8 bases from V and 0 bases from J, leaving 11 bases between. This CDR3 reads CASWGRLSNQPQHF. CDR3 nucleotide sequence: TGTGCCAGCTGGGGCAGGCTTAGCAATCAGCCCCAGCATTTT.

This clone has only one observation. This sequence joins TRBV19 and TRBJ1-1, with 9 bases aligning to TRBD1. V dropped 5 bases and J dropped 3; count of bases not matched to a gene: 10. Germline V gene lookup returns CDR1 LNHDA and CDR2 SQIVND (reference sequence). This CDR3 is built from 16 residues. CDR3 loop: CASSLRDRALYTEAFF. As DNA, the CDR3 is TGTGCCAGTAGTCTCCGGGACAGGGCGTTGTACACTGAAGCTTTCTTT.

The gene calls are TRBV6-5 and TRBJ2-7, with 10 bases identical to TRBD2. This CDR3 is built from 16 residues. Germline CDR1 MNHEY, CDR2 SVGAGI. V shed 0 bases and J 7 bases; nucleotides not matched to a gene: 9. CDR3 sequence: CASSYSGLAGASEQYF. The CDR3 DNA sequence: TGTGCCAGCAGTTACTCGGGTCTAGCGGGGGCCTCGGAGCAGTACTTC.

The chain combines TRBV30 with TRBJ1-1, with TRBD1 as a possible D gene (5 bases). Germline V gene data show CDR1 as GTSNPN and CDR2 as SVGIG (reference sequence). This CDR3 has 13 amino acids. V lost 2 bases, J lost 4 bases, and 11 bases lay in between. For the CDR3, the DNA is TGTGCCTGGAGTAACCAGGGAGGCACTGAAGCTTTCTTT. Translating it yields CAWSNQGGTEAFF.

The CDR3 DNA sequence: TGTGCCTGGAGAAGGGGGGGAGTAGCCAAAAACATTCAGTACTTC. Its protein product is CAWRRGGVAKNIQYF. This sequence joins TRBV30 and TRBJ2-4, with D possibly being TRBD2 (7 bases). The germline V gene has CDR1 GTSNPN and CDR2 SVGIG (reference sequence). The CDR3 spans 15 residues. Trimming removed 3 bases at V and 0 bases at J, with 12 bases between.

This clone was observed a handful of times. The rearrangement uses TRBV7-9 and TRBJ1-4; TRBD1 matches at 7 bases. Germline CDR1 reads SEHNR; CDR2 reads FQNEAQ (reference sequence). Germline trimming cut 1 base from V and 6 bases from J; bases unmatched to any gene: 8. The CDR3 contains 16 residues. The CDR3 region is CASSLGGTVRYEKLFF. The CDR3 DNA reads as TGTGCCAGCAGCTTAGGGGGGACAGTCCGATATGAAAAACTGTTTTTT.

V usage is TRBV7-8 and J usage is TRBJ2-5; no clear D. The V end lost 3 bases, the J end lost 10 bases, and 9 bases lay between the germline ends. The CDR3 is 11 residues long. Germline V lookup: CDR1 SGHVS, CDR2 FQNEAQ. CDR3 in DNA: TGTGCCAGCAGCTTTGCAGATCTCCAGTACTTC. This codes for CASSFADLQYF.